This passage covers 19 T cell receptor beta chains from one sample sequenced in a study of T cell responses to AZD1222 COVID-19 vaccine (dated by TCRdb to the early 2020s). Receptor libraries were prepared by the immunoSEQ multiplex PCR assay. Drawn from immuneACCESS, this table holds only the in-frame rearrangements with V and J called that TCRdb kept. Clones are partly lost; checked studies trace under half to an unresolved V gene and leave the rest unexplained. Present in this sample are about 150,000 clones, approximately 90% of which were seen just once. Less than 2% of the sample is in the top ten clones. The sample's time point label is to be understood as: baseline before first vaccination. Sequencing used peripheral blood, obtained on day 0 of AZD1222 vaccination. The receptors stem from an adult in good health.

This clone was recorded only once. The chain carries TRBV7-9 and TRBJ2-5; D is uncertain. The germline CDR1 and CDR2 sequences are SEHNR and FQNEAQ (reference sequence). The CDR3 contains 15 residues. Trimming removed 2 bases at V and 2 bases at J, with 12 bases between. The CDR3 region is CASSLWADLQETQYF. The CDR3 nucleotides are TGTGCCAGCAGCTTATGGGCGGACCTACAAGAGACCCAGTACTTC. The full variable domain, its missing parts supplied by reference TRBV7-9 and TRBJ2-5, is DTGVSQNPRHKITKRGQNVTFRCDPISEHNRLYWYRQTLGQGPEFLTYFQNEAQLEKSRLLSDRFSAERPKGSFSTLEIQRTEQGDSAMYLCASSLWADLQETQYFGPGTRLLVL.

The sample holds one count of this clone. This rearrangement joins TRBV2 to TRBJ1-3, with D perhaps TRBD1 (5 bases). V lost 2 bases to trimming and J lost 0 bases, with 20 bases between them. Germline-derived CDR1 and CDR2 are SNHLY and FYNNEI. CDR3 size: 19 residues. The CDR3 loop is CASSESDWYRPTSGNTIYF. The DNA for the CDR3 is TGTGCCAGCAGTGAATCGGACTGGTACAGGCCGACCTCTGGAAACACCATATATTTT.

The chain couples TRBV4-3 to TRBJ2-2; D is ambiguous. Germline V gene sequence: CDR1 LGHNA, CDR2 YSLEER. The CDR3 extends over 14 amino acids. The V end lost 0 bases, the J end lost 0 bases, and 2 bases lay between the germline ends. CDR3 loop: CASSQDTNTGELFF. In nucleotides, the CDR3 is TGCGCCAGCAGCCAAGATACGAACACCGGGGAGCTGTTTTTT.

This chain joins TRBV7-2 and TRBJ2-7; 9 bases fit TRBD2. Germline CDR1 SGHTA, CDR2 FQGNSA. J was trimmed by 4 bases and V by 0 bases; bases with no gene match: 1. This CDR3 has 14 residues. The CDR3 DNA reads TGTGCCAGCAGCTTAGCAGCGGGAGGTTACGAGCAGTACTTC. It is translated as CASSLAAGGYEQYF.

The chain recombines TRBV12-3 or TRBV12-4 with TRBJ1-1; no clear D. CDR3 length equals 11 residues. The V gene lost 1 base and the J gene lost 11 bases, with 8 bases spanning the gap. Written as DNA, the CDR3 is TGTGCCAGCAGTTTAGGGAGTGACGCTTTCTTT. Protein: CASSLGSDAFF.

The chain carries TRBV15 and TRBJ2-1; 8 bases line up with TRBD1. CDR1 and CDR2 (germline): LNHNV, YYDKDF (reference sequence). V shed 5 bases and J 9 bases; nucleotides not matched to a gene: 12. This CDR3 is 15 amino acids long. In DNA form, the CDR3 reads TGTGCCACCAGCTCCGACAGGGGTTCGGCTAGTGAGCAGTTCTTC. It is translated as CATSSDRGSASEQFF.

The J gene is TRBJ2-1, the V gene TRBV7-2; unclear D gene. Trimming removed 3 bases at V and 8 bases at J, with 8 bases between. CDR1 and CDR2 (germline): SGHTA, FQGNSA. The CDR3 is 12 residues long. The CDR3 region has the DNA TGTGCCAGCAGCTTTTATTGGGATGAGCAGTTCTTC. Translated, it gives CASSFYWDEQFF.

The J gene is TRBJ2-7, the V gene TRBV28, with 7 bases matching TRBD1. CDR3 length equals 14 residues. Trimming removed 6 bases from V and 2 bases from J; junction bases left unmatched: 7. Germline-derived CDR1 and CDR2 are MDHEN and SYDVKM. Here the CDR3 reads CASSYGTVAYEQYF. For the CDR3, the DNA is TGTGCCAGCAGCTATGGGACAGTTGCCTACGAGCAGTACTTC.

Concerning this clone: At one of its ends the junction is not consistent with the germline gene, which may arise from a read error. The chain employs TRBV14 and TRBJ1-1; D gene uncertain. This CDR3 has 13 amino acids. Per germline, CDR1 SGHDN and CDR2 FVKESK. CDR3 coding DNA: TGTGCCAGCAGCCTAACGGGGAACCCTGAAGCTTTCTTT. This codes for CASSLTGNPEAFF. The whole variable domain, remainder taken from reference TRBV14 and TRBJ1-1, is EAGVTQFPSHSVIEKGQTVTLRCDPISGHDNLYWYRRVMGKEIKFLLHFVKESKQDESGMPNNRFLAERTGGTYSTLKVQPAELEDSGVYFCASSLTGNPEAFFGQGTRLTVV.

The rearrangement uses TRBV20-1 and TRBJ1-2, with D maybe TRBD1 (6 bases). V was shortened by 5 bases and J by 4 bases, with 8 bases between the two germline ends. Germline-derived CDR1 and CDR2 are DFQATT and SNEGSKA (reference sequence). CDR3 length equals 11 residues. As DNA, the CDR3 is TGCAGTGCTGTGGACAGCTATGGCTACACCTTC. Translating it yields CSAVDSYGYTF.

The chain recombines TRBV2 with TRBJ2-1; the match to TRBD2 covers 13 bases. Losses at the gene ends were 6 bases for V and 0 bases for J; bases not matched to a gene: 20. Germline CDR1 is SNHLY and CDR2 is FYNNEI. The CDR3 is made up of 22 amino acids. The CDR3 is CASRPGTGGTSGAVSSYNEQFF. The CDR3 nucleotides are TGTGCCAGCAGACCCGGGACAGGGGGGACTAGCGGGGCCGTCAGCTCCTACAATGAGCAGTTCTTC.

J is TRBJ2-7 and V is TRBV10-3; no firm D call. This CDR3 has 14 residues. Trimming took off 0 bases at V and 7 bases at J, with 13 bases between the two ends. The germline CDR1 and CDR2 sequences are ENHRY and SYGVKD. CDR3 in amino acids: CAISESIKTGEQYF. As DNA, the CDR3 is TGTGCCATCAGTGAGTCTATTAAAACCGGGGAGCAGTACTTC.

The chain is built from TRBV20-1 and TRBJ1-2; D is uncertain. Trimming removed 3 bases from V and 3 bases from J, with 20 bases in between. Germline loops: CDR1 DFQATT, CDR2 SNEGSKA (reference sequence). This CDR3 comprises 16 residues. CDR3 loop: CSASTTQISLHYGYTF. CDR3 nucleotide sequence: TGCAGTGCTAGTACGACCCAGATAAGTCTACACTATGGCTACACCTTC.

This chain uses TRBV11-3 with TRBJ2-4; D might be TRBD1 (6 bases). The CDR3 is made up of 18 amino acids. CDR1 and CDR2 (germline): SGHNT, YENEEA. Trimming stripped 0 bases from V and 0 bases from J, with 15 bases between. The chain's CDR3 is CASSLDLRTELAKNIQYF. The CDR3 nucleotides are TGTGCCAGCAGCTTAGATCTAAGGACAGAACTAGCCAAAAACATTCAGTACTTC. The full variable domain, its missing parts supplied by reference TRBV11-3 and TRBJ2-4, is EAGVVQSPRYKIIEKKQPVAFWCNPISGHNTLYWYLQNLGQGPELLIRYENEEAVDDSQLPKDRFSAERLKGVDSTLKIQPAELGDSAVYLCASSLDLRTELAKNIQYFGAGTRLSVL.

The gene calls are TRBV12-3 or TRBV12-4 and TRBJ2-1; D ambiguous. This CDR3 has 11 residues. Trimming took 3 bases from V and 4 from J, leaving 1 base between them. CDR3 DNA: TGTGCCAGCAGTTTGTACAATGAGCAGTTCTTC. Its translation is CASSLYNEQFF.

This chain joins TRBV10-3 and TRBJ2-7; the match to TRBD2 covers 9 bases. The germline gives CDR1 ENHRY, CDR2 SYGVKD. The CDR3 is 14 residues long. V gave up 7 bases and J gave up 5 bases; unmatched junction bases: 9. The CDR3 DNA sequence: TGTGCCATCACCCTTAGCGGGAGTTATAACGAGCAGTACTTC. As protein: CAITLSGSYNEQYF.

This clone has a single count. The rearrangement links TRBV6-5 to TRBJ2-1; D possibly corresponds to TRBD2 (6 bases). V lost 2 bases to trimming and J lost 4 bases, with 12 bases between them. The germline CDR1 and CDR2 sequences are MNHEY and SVGAGI. The CDR3 sequence is 15 residues long. CDR3 protein: CASSYASGAYNEQFF. CDR3 nucleotide sequence: TGTGCCAGCAGTTACGCGTCGGGAGCTTACAATGAGCAGTTCTTC.

The chain is built from TRBV19 and TRBJ1-5; no clear D gene. CDR3 size: 12 residues. Germline assignment: CDR1 LNHDA and CDR2 SQIVND (reference sequence). Trimming removed 5 bases at V and 7 bases at J, with 9 bases between. The CDR3 spells CASSVAGQPQHF. CDR3 nucleotide sequence: TGTGCCAGTAGTGTAGCGGGGCAGCCCCAGCATTTT.

This clone was observed a few times. The chain uses TRBV10-1 and TRBJ1-5; tentative D call: TRBD1 (5 bases). Germline loops: CDR1 WNHNN, CDR2 SYGVQD (reference sequence). This CDR3 is 15 amino acids long. V lost 3 bases and J 0 bases, leaving 9 bases between the germline ends. CDR3 loop: CASSEGRASNQPQHF. CDR3 DNA: TGCGCCAGCAGTGAAGGCAGGGCTAGCAATCAGCCCCAGCATTTT.